This T cell receptor beta chain is drawn from a study of CD8+ T cells in alopecia areata. Study-wide points: The study found TCR sharing across patients less clear than in mice, possibly for HLA reasons. Expanded CD8+ clones among the top 100, and scalp clonality, were significantly decreased by tofacitinib.

Reverse transcription of extracted RNA yielded cDNA, which provided the sequencing template. Data came from immunoSEQ multiplex PCR; TCRdb stores just in-frame clones and leaves some out. The repertoire consists of over 100,000 clones, with more than 45% occurring once and the leading ten covering roughly 0.5%. Sample treatment: oral pan-JAK inhibitor, 5-10 mg twice daily. The CDR3 totals 15 residues. CDR1 and CDR2 (germline): LNHDA, SQIVND (reference sequence). J lost 6 bases, V lost 5 bases, and 10 bases had no gene match. About this clone: The antigen is unknown.

This sequence originates from a human donor with alopecia areata. The chain uses TRBV19 and TRBJ2-7, with TRBD1 identical over 10 bases. The starting material was CD4+ T cells sorted from blood, obtained at week 4, from a patient treated with tofacitinib. CDR3 sequence (DNA): TGTGCCAGTAGTCAATCCGGGACAGGGGATTGCGAGCAGTACTTC. Its translation is CASSQSGTGDCEQYF.